The clone carrying this T cell receptor beta chain occurred a few times. Antigen specificity is unknown. The data derive from a study of blood T cells in healthy people across ages. Overall study findings and caveats: Per-million-T-cell TCR beta diversity fell roughly linearly with age. The study regarded diversity estimates from one million T cells as underestimates. Among long-lived donors, naive CD4+ cells were more numerous and diversity higher than in aged donors.

Using a J-beta primer mix together with a sample-barcoded 5' primer, a second PCR was run for roughly 7 to 11 cycles. Via MiXCR, TCRdb re-called the 5' RACE reads, giving one row per CDR3 protein. In the table there are fewer than 2 million distinct CDR3 sequences, around 42% of which are singletons. The V and J ends lost 1 base and 3 bases respectively, with 12 bases between them. The CDR3 extends over 15 amino acids. The chain carries TRBV12-3 or TRBV12-4 and TRBJ2-5; possible D gene TRBD1, 5 bases. Sequencing was done on a sample of blood. The receptor was isolated from a human donor in good health. In nucleotides, the CDR3 is TGTGCCAGCAGTTTAGGTAGAAGGGGAAAAGAGACCCAGTACTTC. This codes for CASSLGRRGKETQYF.